The rows below give T cell receptor beta chains drawn from one sample of a study of blood T cell repertoires in COVID-19. TCRdb's table, derived via immunoSEQ multiplex PCR, lists solely in-frame clones and lacks some. The sample gives roughly 230,000 clones, roughly 84% of which show up once; under 8% is in the top ten. The sequenced sample was PBMCs or T cells enriched from blood (not recorded which). These receptors came from a woman aged 45-60 years who had been exposed to COVID-19. Both conserved end residues are part of each CDR3. D genes are given only for firm matches. Rows may omit the clone size; those that give it use once, few, many or a size class.

V gene: TRBV19; clone size: few; J gene: TRBJ1-1; D gene: TRBD1; CDR3 protein: CASSYQGGPLAEAFF; CDR3 DNA: TGTGCCAGTAGTTACCAGGGGGGCCCTCTGGCTGAAGCTTTCTTT
V gene: TRBV5-1; clone size: -; J gene: TRBJ1-1; D gene: TRBD1; CDR3 protein: CASSLYGTGDGTEAFF; CDR3 DNA: TGCGCCAGCAGCTTGTACGGGACAGGGGATGGGACTGAAGCTTTCTTT
V gene: TRBV18; clone size: -; J gene: TRBJ2-3; D gene: TRBD2; CDR3 protein: CASSPQKAGGNADTQYF; CDR3 DNA: TGTGCCAGCTCACCACAGAAGGCGGGGGGGAACGCAGATACGCAGTATTTT
V gene: TRBV19; clone size: -; J gene: TRBJ1-1; D gene: TRBD1; CDR3 protein: CASSVQGFRTEAFF; CDR3 DNA: TGTGCCAGTAGTGTACAGGGGTTTCGCACTGAAGCTTTCTTT
V gene: TRBV5-1; clone size: -; J gene: TRBJ1-3; D gene: TRBD1; CDR3 protein: CASSWTGTGNTIYF; CDR3 DNA: TGCGCCAGCAGCTGGACAGGGACTGGAAACACCATATATTTT
V gene: TRBV11-2; clone size: few; J gene: TRBJ1-1; D gene: TRBD1; CDR3 protein: CASSLGQGNTEAFF; CDR3 DNA: TGTGCCAGCAGCTTAGGACAGGGCAACACTGAAGCTTTCTTT
V gene: TRBV4-3; clone size: -; J gene: TRBJ1-5; D gene: -; CDR3 protein: CASSQDRTGLQPQHF; CDR3 DNA: TGCGCCAGCAGCCAAGATCGTACAGGGCTTCAGCCCCAGCATTTT
V gene: TRBV7-2; clone size: -; J gene: TRBJ1-5; D gene: -; CDR3 protein: CASSLDGRSNQPQHF; CDR3 DNA: TGTGCCAGCAGCTTAGACGGTCGTAGCAATCAGCCCCAGCATTTT
V gene: TRBV6-5; clone size: -; J gene: TRBJ1-5; D gene: -; CDR3 protein: CASSRTVYSNQPQHF; CDR3 DNA: TGTGCCAGCAGTCGGACAGTTTATAGCAATCAGCCCCAGCATTTT
V gene: TRBV5-5; clone size: -; J gene: TRBJ2-4; D gene: TRBD1; CDR3 protein: CASSYQGDIQYF; CDR3 DNA: TGTGCCAGCAGTTACCAGGGGGACATTCAGTACTTC
V gene: TRBV29-1; clone size: -; J gene: TRBJ1-2; D gene: -; CDR3 protein: CSVEQTDNYGYTF; CDR3 DNA: TGCAGCGTTGAACAGACAGATAACTATGGCTACACCTTC
V gene: TRBV27; clone size: -; J gene: TRBJ2-5; D gene: TRBD1; CDR3 protein: CASSPGQHKKETQYF; CDR3 DNA: TGTGCCAGCAGCCCGGGACAGCATAAGAAAGAGACCCAGTACTTC
V gene: TRBV18; clone size: few; J gene: TRBJ1-1; D gene: -; CDR3 protein: CASSPGGGYTEAFF; CDR3 DNA: TGTGCCAGCTCACCGGGGGGAGGGTACACTGAAGCTTTCTTT
V gene: TRBV21-1; clone size: few; J gene: TRBJ1-6; D gene: -; CDR3 protein: CASSKCRGQGNNSPLHF; CDR3 DNA: TGTGCCAGCAGCAAATGTCGCGGACAGGGAAACAATTCACCCCTCCACTTT
V gene: TRBV5-4; clone size: once; J gene: TRBJ1-4; D gene: TRBD1; CDR3 protein: CASSPQPGTGGGEKLFF; CDR3 DNA: TGTGCCAGCAGCCCCCAACCCGGGACAGGGGGTGGTGAAAAACTGTTTTTT
V gene: TRBV27; clone size: -; J gene: TRBJ1-5; D gene: -; CDR3 protein: CASSLSMAKPQHF; CDR3 DNA: TGTGCCAGCAGTTTATCGATGGCAAAGCCCCAGCATTTT
V gene: TRBV5-6; clone size: -; J gene: TRBJ1-6; D gene: -; CDR3 protein: CASSLGQHNSPLHF; CDR3 DNA: TGTGCCAGCAGCTTGGGACAGCATAATTCACCCCTCCACTTT
V gene: TRBV5-4; clone size: -; J gene: TRBJ2-7; D gene: -; CDR3 protein: CASSFQGGEQYF; CDR3 DNA: TGTGCCAGCAGCTTCCAGGGAGGCGAGCAGTACTTC
V gene: TRBV7-9; clone size: -; J gene: TRBJ1-2; D gene: -; CDR3 protein: CASSLGSGGAGNYGYTF; CDR3 DNA: TGTGCCAGCAGCTTAGGGAGTGGAGGGGCGGGGAACTATGGCTACACCTTC
V gene: TRBV5-6; clone size: -; J gene: TRBJ2-7; D gene: TRBD1; CDR3 protein: CASSLIGTGSDEQYF; CDR3 DNA: TGTGCCAGCAGCTTGATCGGGACAGGGTCCGACGAGCAGTACTTC
V gene: TRBV3-1/TRBV3-2; clone size: -; J gene: TRBJ2-1; D gene: -; CDR3 protein: CASSAQGTGFNEQFF; CDR3 DNA: TGTGCCAGCAGCGCCCAGGGGACCGGGTTCAATGAGCAGTTCTTC
V gene: TRBV6-5; clone size: -; J gene: TRBJ1-2; D gene: -; CDR3 protein: CASSYLDRSGGYTF; CDR3 DNA: TGTGCCAGCAGTTACCTTGACAGATCCGGGGGTTACACCTTC
V gene: TRBV19; clone size: -; J gene: TRBJ2-7; D gene: TRBD1; CDR3 protein: CAGGTGGPQSSYEQYF; CDR3 DNA: TGTGCCGGGGGGACAGGGGGTCCCCAGAGCTCCTACGAGCAGTACTTC
V gene: TRBV28; clone size: -; J gene: TRBJ1-1; D gene: -; CDR3 protein: CASSLVHLNTEAFF; CDR3 DNA: TGTGCCAGCAGTTTAGTACACCTGAACACTGAAGCTTTCTTT
V gene: TRBV13; clone size: -; J gene: TRBJ2-7; D gene: -; CDR3 protein: CASSTVGGYEQYF; CDR3 DNA: TGTGCCAGCAGCACCGTCGGGGGTTACGAGCAGTACTTC
V gene: TRBV6-5; clone size: -; J gene: TRBJ1-1; D gene: TRBD1; CDR3 protein: CASSSHRGTFF; CDR3 DNA: TGTGCCAGCAGTTCACACAGGGGGACTTTCTTT
V gene: TRBV7-8; clone size: once; J gene: TRBJ1-6; D gene: -; CDR3 protein: CASSLGADSPLHF; CDR3 DNA: TGTGCCAGCAGCTTGGGGGCGGATTCACCCCTCCACTTT
V gene: TRBV7-9; clone size: -; J gene: TRBJ1-1; D gene: -; CDR3 protein: CASTPGGVGTEAFF; CDR3 DNA: TGTGCCAGCACCCCGGGGGGGGTAGGGACTGAAGCTTTCTTT
V gene: TRBV10-3; clone size: -; J gene: TRBJ2-7; D gene: -; CDR3 protein: CATKRETDSYEQYF; CDR3 DNA: TGTGCCACAAAGCGAGAGACAGACTCCTACGAGCAGTACTTC
V gene: TRBV4-3; clone size: -; J gene: TRBJ2-6; D gene: -; CDR3 protein: CASSQLQGVSGANVLTF; CDR3 DNA: TGCGCCAGCAGCCAACTACAGGGCGTCTCTGGGGCCAACGTCCTGACTTTC
V gene: TRBV4-3; clone size: -; J gene: TRBJ1-6; D gene: TRBD1; CDR3 protein: CASSQEKGQGNSPLHF; CDR3 DNA: TGCGCCAGCAGCCAAGAGAAGGGACAGGGTAATTCACCCCTCCACTTT
V gene: TRBV28; clone size: -; J gene: TRBJ1-2; D gene: -; CDR3 protein: CASSLSRVNYGYTF; CDR3 DNA: TGTGCCAGCAGTTTGTCCAGGGTTAACTATGGCTACACCTTC
V gene: TRBV6-6; clone size: -; J gene: TRBJ1-2; D gene: TRBD1; CDR3 protein: CASSLTPDRAPNYGYTF; CDR3 DNA: TGTGCCAGCAGTCTTACTCCAGACAGGGCACCTAACTATGGCTACACCTTC
V gene: TRBV10-3; clone size: few; J gene: TRBJ1-4; D gene: -; CDR3 protein: CAIRGEATNEKLFF; CDR3 DNA: TGTGCCATCAGGGGGGAGGCAACTAATGAAAAACTGTTTTTT
V gene: TRBV7-9; clone size: -; J gene: TRBJ1-1; D gene: -; CDR3 protein: CASSEQGGNTEAFF; CDR3 DNA: TGTGCCAGCAGTGAACAGGGCGGAAACACTGAAGCTTTCTTT
V gene: TRBV20-1; clone size: -; J gene: TRBJ1-2; D gene: -; CDR3 protein: CSAKRGYTF; CDR3 DNA: TGCAGTGCTAAACGGGGCTACACCTTC
V gene: TRBV10-3; clone size: -; J gene: TRBJ2-1; D gene: TRBD1; CDR3 protein: CAISDPGQCNEQFF; CDR3 DNA: TGTGCCATCAGTGACCCGGGACAGTGCAATGAGCAGTTCTTC
V gene: TRBV9; clone size: -; J gene: TRBJ2-7; D gene: -; CDR3 protein: CASSVESHSYEQYF; CDR3 DNA: TGTGCCAGCAGCGTAGAATCCCACTCCTACGAGCAGTACTTC
V gene: TRBV10-2; clone size: -; J gene: TRBJ2-2; D gene: TRBD2; CDR3 protein: CASSETSGGANTGELFF; CDR3 DNA: TGCGCCAGCAGTGAGACTAGCGGGGGGGCAAACACCGGGGAGCTGTTTTTT
V gene: TRBV19; clone size: -; J gene: TRBJ1-5; D gene: -; CDR3 protein: CASSPGQNHSNQPQHF; CDR3 DNA: TGTGCCAGTAGTCCCGGACAGAATCATAGCAATCAGCCCCAGCATTTT
V gene: TRBV11-2; clone size: -; J gene: TRBJ1-4; D gene: -; CDR3 protein: CASSPGQGVEKLFF; CDR3 DNA: TGTGCCAGCAGCCCCGGGCAGGGCGTCGAAAAACTGTTTTTT
V gene: TRBV6-2/TRBV6-3; clone size: -; J gene: TRBJ2-7; D gene: -; CDR3 protein: CASSRGSYEQYF; CDR3 DNA: TGTGCCAGCAGTAGGGGTTCCTACGAGCAGTACTTC
V gene: TRBV7-8; clone size: few; J gene: TRBJ1-6; D gene: TRBD1; CDR3 protein: CASTRTGKGEGSPLHF; CDR3 DNA: TGTGCCAGCACACGGACAGGGAAGGGAGAGGGTTCACCCCTCCACTTT
V gene: TRBV30; clone size: -; J gene: TRBJ1-2; D gene: TRBD1; CDR3 protein: CAYRTTGLDGYTF; CDR3 DNA: TGTGCCTACCGAACGACAGGGTTAGATGGCTACACCTTC
V gene: TRBV18; clone size: -; J gene: TRBJ1-1; D gene: -; CDR3 protein: CASSPGPTSSAFF; CDR3 DNA: TGTGCCAGCTCACCAGGGCCCACCTCTTCAGCTTTCTTT
V gene: TRBV27; clone size: -; J gene: TRBJ1-1; D gene: -; CDR3 protein: CASQNPNTEAFF; CDR3 DNA: TGTGCCAGCCAGAACCCTAACACTGAAGCTTTCTTT
V gene: TRBV25-1; clone size: -; J gene: TRBJ1-1; D gene: -; CDR3 protein: CASSEWARTEAFF; CDR3 DNA: TGTGCCAGCAGTGAGTGGGCCCGGACTGAAGCTTTCTTT
V gene: TRBV5-4; clone size: -; J gene: TRBJ2-2; D gene: TRBD1; CDR3 protein: CASSPRQGTGELFF; CDR3 DNA: TGTGCCAGCAGCCCGCGACAGGGGACCGGGGAGCTGTTTTTT
V gene: TRBV11-2; clone size: -; J gene: TRBJ1-5; D gene: -; CDR3 protein: CASSFNRFGAVPPGIAQHF; CDR3 DNA: TGTGCCAGCAGCTTTAATAGGTTTGGGGCCGTACCCCCAGGAATAGCCCAGCATTTT
V gene: TRBV5-1; clone size: -; J gene: TRBJ2-5; D gene: TRBD1; CDR3 protein: CASSLDTRDRVSAAQYF; CDR3 DNA: TGCGCCAGCAGCTTGGATACTCGTGACAGGGTCTCGGCGGCCCAGTACTTC
V gene: TRBV18; clone size: -; J gene: TRBJ2-1; D gene: -; CDR3 protein: CASSPPKLSPTGEQFF; CDR3 DNA: TGTGCCAGCTCACCACCGAAGCTCTCCCCTACAGGTGAGCAGTTCTTC
V gene: TRBV10-2; clone size: -; J gene: TRBJ2-7; D gene: TRBD1; CDR3 protein: CATTDRGETYEQYF; CDR3 DNA: TGCGCCACCACCGACAGGGGAGAAACCTACGAGCAGTACTTC
V gene: TRBV5-4; clone size: -; J gene: TRBJ1-2; D gene: -; CDR3 protein: CASRRGGPQVIYSVYGYTF; CDR3 DNA: TGTGCCAGCAGACGGGGAGGGCCGCAGGTCATTTATAGTGTCTATGGCTACACCTTC
V gene: TRBV6-1; clone size: -; J gene: TRBJ2-7; D gene: -; CDR3 protein: CASSELGGVSSYEQYF; CDR3 DNA: TGTGCCAGCAGTGAATTAGGAGGGGTGAGCTCCTACGAGCAGTACTTC